These 8 T cell receptor beta chains came from one sample sequenced in a study of breast tumors, draining lymph nodes, adjacent tissues (dated by TCRdb to 2015 to 2016). The library came from multiplex PCR. The run used an Illumina HiSeq 2000. Clones were called with MiXCR by TCRdb after fastp trimmed the public reads at Q25, and only in-frame beta chains were retained. Each record represents a unique CDR3 protein, reported with the most common genes and DNA among its rows. In all, the sample holds about 22,000 distinct CDR3 sequences, and 45% to 60% of those were seen once. 14% of the sample goes to the ten largest clones. The sequenced sample was breast tumor tissue. The source is a female donor with breast cancer. Some clones in this sample may be carry-over from other donors' samples.

This clonotype has at least ten counts. A much larger clone lies a single base off, so this may be a read error. V is TRBV20-1 and J is TRBJ1-5; 9 bases fit TRBD1. The CDR3 contains 15 residues. Looked up from germline, CDR1 is DFQATT and CDR2 is SNEGSKA (reference sequence). The DNA for the CDR3 is TGCAGTGCTACTATGACAGGGGGACTCAATCAGCCCCCGCATTTT. Its protein product is CSATMTGGLNQPPHF.

The rearrangement joins TRBV20-1 to TRBJ1-5; 9 bases are shared with TRBD1. This CDR3 has 14 amino acids. J was trimmed by 6 bases and V by 3 bases; bases with no gene match: 6. The germline V gene has CDR1 DFQATT and CDR2 SNEGSKA (reference sequence). The CDR3 spells CSASRGQGTQPQHF. DNA for the CDR3: TGCAGTGCTAGCCGGGGACAGGGAACTCAGCCCCAGCATTTT.

This chain connects TRBV20-1 to TRBJ2-3, with 13 bases matching TRBD2. Germline V gives CDR1 DFQATT, CDR2 SNEGSKA (reference sequence). CDR3 length equals 19 residues. After removal of 6 bases from V and 0 bases from J, the junction contained 15 bases not matched to a gene. This chain's CDR3 is CSALPGLAGEGCSTDTQYF. As DNA, the CDR3 is TGCAGTGCCCTCCCCGGACTAGCGGGGGAGGGGTGTAGCACAGATACGCAGTATTTT.

This clonotype was picked up one time. At one boundary the junction diverges from the germline segment, which might be a read error. The gene calls are TRBV15 and TRBJ2-1; D is unclear. The CDR3 spans 13 residues. Per germline, CDR1 LNHNV and CDR2 YYDKDF (reference sequence). CDR3 loop: CATSRAELNGQFF. CDR3 sequence (DNA): TGTGCCACCAGCAGAGCGGAACTCAATGGGCAGTTCTTC.

This clonotype was recorded at least ten times. This sequence may be a read error, since a much larger clone differs from it by one base. V is TRBV12-3 or TRBV12-4 and J is TRBJ2-7, with 8 bases identical to TRBD2. V was clipped by 7 bases and J by 3 bases; unmatched bases: 8. There are 14 residues in the CDR3. The DNA of the CDR3 is TGTGCCAGCACCTGCGGAAGCGGGAGCTACGAGCAGTACTTC. This gives the protein CASTCGSGSYEQYF.

This clonotype has ten or more counts. Being one base from a much bigger clone, this may be a read error. CDR3 protein: CSAPTSGIKTIQYF. CDR3 nucleotides: TGCAGTGCTCCGACTAGCGGCATCAAAACCATTCAGTACTTC. The chain links TRBV20-1 to TRBJ2-4; TRBD2 matches 9 bases. The CDR3 has 14 amino acids. Germline CDR1 DFQATT, CDR2 SNEGSKA (reference sequence).

The chain joins TRBV20-1 to TRBJ1-2; D unclear. V shed 6 bases and J shed 8 bases, with 19 bases lying between them. This CDR3 has 13 amino acids. CDR1 is DFQATT, CDR2 SNEGSKA, per germline (reference sequence). For the CDR3, the DNA is TGCAGTGCCGGGCCAGGTAACAGCGGCGGCTACACCTTC. It encodes CSAGPGNSGGYTF.

This clonotype was counted many times. This sequence may be a read error, since a much larger clone differs from it by one base. V gene TRBV11-3 combines with J gene TRBJ2-1; D is unresolved. Germline CDR1 SGHNT, CDR2 YENEEA. Trimming took off 0 bases at V and 5 bases at J, with 11 bases between the two ends. This CDR3 comprises 15 residues. The CDR3 bases are TGTGCCAGCAGCTTAGATTTGGCGGCAAACAATGAGCAGTTCTTC. As protein: CASSLDLAANNEQFF.